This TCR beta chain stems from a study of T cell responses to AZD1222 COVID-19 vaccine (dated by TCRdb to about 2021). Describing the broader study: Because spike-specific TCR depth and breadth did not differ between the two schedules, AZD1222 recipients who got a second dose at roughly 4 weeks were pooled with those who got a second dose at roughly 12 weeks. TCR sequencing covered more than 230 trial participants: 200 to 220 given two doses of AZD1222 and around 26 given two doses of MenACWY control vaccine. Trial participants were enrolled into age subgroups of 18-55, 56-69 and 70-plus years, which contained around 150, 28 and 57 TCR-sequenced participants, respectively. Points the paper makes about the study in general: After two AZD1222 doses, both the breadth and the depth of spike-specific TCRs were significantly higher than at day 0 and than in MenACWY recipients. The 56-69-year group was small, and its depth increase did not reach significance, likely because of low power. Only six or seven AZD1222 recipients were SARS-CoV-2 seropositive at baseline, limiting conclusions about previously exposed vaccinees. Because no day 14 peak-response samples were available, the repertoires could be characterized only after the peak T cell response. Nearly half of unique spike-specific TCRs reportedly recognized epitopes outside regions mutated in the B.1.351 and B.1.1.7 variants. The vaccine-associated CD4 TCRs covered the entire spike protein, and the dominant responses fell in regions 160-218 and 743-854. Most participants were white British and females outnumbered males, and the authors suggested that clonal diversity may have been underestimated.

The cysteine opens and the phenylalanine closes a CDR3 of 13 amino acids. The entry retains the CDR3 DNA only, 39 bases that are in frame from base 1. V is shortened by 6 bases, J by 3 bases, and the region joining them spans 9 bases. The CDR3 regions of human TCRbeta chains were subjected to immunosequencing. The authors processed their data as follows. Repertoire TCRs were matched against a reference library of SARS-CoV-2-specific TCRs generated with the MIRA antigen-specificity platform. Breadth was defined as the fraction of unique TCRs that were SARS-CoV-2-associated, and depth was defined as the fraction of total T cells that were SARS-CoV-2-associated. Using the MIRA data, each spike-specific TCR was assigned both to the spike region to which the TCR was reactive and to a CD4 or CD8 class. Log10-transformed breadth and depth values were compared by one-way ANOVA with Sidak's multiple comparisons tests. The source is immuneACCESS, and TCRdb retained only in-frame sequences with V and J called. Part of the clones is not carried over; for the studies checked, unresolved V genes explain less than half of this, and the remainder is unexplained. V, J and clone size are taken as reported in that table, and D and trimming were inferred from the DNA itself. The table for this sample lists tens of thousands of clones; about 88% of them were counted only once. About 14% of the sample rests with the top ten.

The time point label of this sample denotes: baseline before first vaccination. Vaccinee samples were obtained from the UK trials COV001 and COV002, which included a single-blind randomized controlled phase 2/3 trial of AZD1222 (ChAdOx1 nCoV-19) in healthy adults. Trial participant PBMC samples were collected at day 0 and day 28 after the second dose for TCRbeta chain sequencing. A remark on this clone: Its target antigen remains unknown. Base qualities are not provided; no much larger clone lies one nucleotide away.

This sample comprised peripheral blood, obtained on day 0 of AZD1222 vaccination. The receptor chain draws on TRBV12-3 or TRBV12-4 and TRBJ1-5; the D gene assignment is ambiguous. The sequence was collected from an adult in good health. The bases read TGTGCCAGCAGCGACGGATACAATCAGCCCCAGCATTTT. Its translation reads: CASSDGYNQPQHF.